This T cell receptor beta chain was profiled in a study of blood T cell repertoires in COVID-19. For the study at large: Material from acute and convalescent COVID-19 was sourced from the United States, Italy and Spain. Sources were T cells, B-cell-depleted T cells, or PBMCs; the material itself was cDNA or gDNA.

In the original workflow: Counts of nucleated cells, estimated from reference gene primer amplification, were obtained. Sequencing used immunoSEQ multiplex PCR; TCRdb keeps in-frame clones, though not all of them. V, J and clone size reflect that table, while D and trimming were determined from the DNA. The table includes about 220,000 clones, approximately 81% detected once. The sequencing sample was made of peripheral blood. This TCR derives from a middle-aged man who had recovered from COVID-19.

CDR3 bases: TGTGCCTGGAGTGTATCAGGGGTCCTTTATAGCAATCAGCCCCAGCATTTT. Its protein is CAWSVSGVLYSNQPQHF. The chain is built from TRBV30 and TRBJ1-5, with a tentative D call TRBD1 (6 bases). The germline V gene has CDR1 GTSNPN and CDR2 SVGIG (reference sequence). Deletions cut 0 bases from V and 0 bases from J, with 15 bases between. The CDR3 extends over 17 amino acids.